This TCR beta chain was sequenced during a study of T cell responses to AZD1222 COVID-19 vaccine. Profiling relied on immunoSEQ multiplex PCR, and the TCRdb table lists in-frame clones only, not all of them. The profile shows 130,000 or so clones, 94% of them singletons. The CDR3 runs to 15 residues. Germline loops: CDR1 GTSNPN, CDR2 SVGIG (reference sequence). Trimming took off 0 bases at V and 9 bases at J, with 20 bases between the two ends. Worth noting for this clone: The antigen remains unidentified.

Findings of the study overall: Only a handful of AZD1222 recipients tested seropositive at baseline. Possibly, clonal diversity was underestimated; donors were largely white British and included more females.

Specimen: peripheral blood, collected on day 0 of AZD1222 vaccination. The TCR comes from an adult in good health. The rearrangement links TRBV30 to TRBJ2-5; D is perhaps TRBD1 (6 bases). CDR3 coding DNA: TGTGCCTGGAGTGTACCAGGGACACCGGCATGGGCCCAGTACTTC. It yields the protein CAWSVPGTPAWAQYF.